Given below is one T cell receptor (beta chain) in context. Its target is not known. Generated by immunoSEQ multiplex PCR, the TCRdb table keeps only in-frame clones and is missing some. The sample lists approximately 89,000 clones, 80% to 95% occurring once. The data originate from a study of T cell responses to AZD1222 COVID-19 vaccine. General observations from the study: The study found Spike-specific TCR breadth and depth rose after two AZD1222 doses. Seropositivity was recorded at baseline in only 6 or 7 AZD1222 recipients. Sampled repertoires all dated from after the peak T cell response.

V lost 4 bases and J lost 4; bases outside the gene matches: 10. The CDR3 runs to 18 residues. Germline V gene lookup returns CDR1 PRHDT and CDR2 FYEKMQ (reference sequence). The chain joins TRBV13 to TRBJ2-1; 13 bases are shared with TRBD2. The TCR originated in an adult who received the AZD1222 COVID-19 vaccine. The starting material was peripheral blood, obtained 28 days after the second AZD1222 dose. The CDR3 DNA reads TGTGCCAGCAGCTCCATGGGACTAGCGGGGACGAGGTACAATGAGCAGTTCTTC. This codes for CASSSMGLAGTRYNEQFF.